Below, 25 T cell receptor beta chains from the same sample are listed, as sequenced in a study of T cells in Graves' hyperthyroidism and ophthalmopathy. TCR beta CDR3 regions were amplified from RNA. When the TCR CDR3 underwent first-round RT-PCR, the HTBI primer set was used. MiXCR was run by TCRdb on the multiplex PCR reads, yielding one entry per CDR3 protein. There are around 390,000 distinct CDR3 sequences in the sample; more than 12% occur only once, and around a fifth lies in the top ten. Specimen: blood. The source of these receptors is a woman between 25 and 40 years old with Graves' ophthalmopathy.

With regard to this clonotype: At one end, the junction sequence differs from germline, possibly due to a read error. This chain connects TRBV20-1 to TRBJ1-1; the D gene is possibly TRBD1 (6 bases). This CDR3 comprises 14 residues. Looked up from germline, CDR1 is DFQATT and CDR2 is SNEGSKA (reference sequence). CDR3 amino acids: CSARLRGRTAEAFW. CDR3 coding DNA: TGCAGTGCTAGACTCCGTGGGAGGACAGCTGAAGCTTTCTGG.

This clonotype showed up many times. The chain links TRBV2 to TRBJ2-7, with D unclear. The CDR3 sequence is 10 residues long. Trimming left V 7 bases short and J 4 bases short, with 5 bases between. Germline values: CDR1 SNHLY, CDR2 FYNNEI. The CDR3 sequence is CASKGYEQYF. CDR3 nucleotide sequence: TGTGCCAGCAAGGGTTACGAGCAGTACTTC.

This clonotype appeared a few times. The chain carries TRBV15 and TRBJ1-5; D is uncertain. The V and J ends lost 1 base and 3 bases respectively, with 7 bases between them. This CDR3 is 14 amino acids long. CDR1 and CDR2 (germline): LNHNV, YYDKDF (reference sequence). CDR3 sequence reads: CATSRVAYNQPQHF. The CDR3 coding sequence is TGTGCCACCAGCAGAGTGGCCTACAATCAGCCCCAGCATTTT.

This clonotype was counted a few times. V is TRBV5-1 and J is TRBJ2-2; a possible D gene is TRBD2 (5 bases). The germline gives CDR1 SGHRS, CDR2 YFSETQ. The length of the CDR3 is 14 residues. V lost 4 bases and J 2 bases, leaving 9 bases between the germline ends. The chain's CDR3 is CASSPWTNTGELFF. The CDR3 DNA sequence: TGCGCCAGCAGCCCCTGGACTAACACCGGGGAGCTGTTTTTT.

This clonotype occurred many times. The chain recombines TRBV20-1 with TRBJ2-1, with unresolved D. V lost 0 bases to trimming and J lost 0 bases, with 6 bases between them. This CDR3 contains 14 residues. Per the germline V gene, CDR1 is DFQATT and CDR2 is SNEGSKA (reference sequence). CDR3 amino acids: CSARDWGSYNEQFF. CDR3 sequence (DNA): TGCAGTGCTAGAGATTGGGGCTCCTACAATGAGCAGTTCTTC.

A word on this clonotype: It may be a read error: a sequence one base away is much more abundant. This sequence joins TRBV29-1 and TRBJ2-7, with D perhaps matching TRBD2 (6 bases). Germline V gene lookup returns CDR1 SQVTM and CDR2 ANQGSEA. The CDR3 extends over 11 amino acids. V lost 4 bases, J lost 3 bases, and 7 bases lay in between. The CDR3 is CSVAEGYEQYF. The CDR3 DNA sequence: TGCAGCGTTGCGGAGGGCTACGAGCAGTACTTC.

This clonotype occurred many times. The V and J genes are TRBV5-8 and TRBJ2-5; D tentatively fits TRBD1 or TRBD2 (6 bases each). The germline CDR1 and CDR2 sequences are SGHTS and YDEGEE. The V end lost 7 bases, the J end lost 5 bases, and 15 bases lay between the germline ends. The CDR3 consists of 13 residues. This CDR3 reads CASSGAQTETQYF. The DNA for the CDR3 is TGTGCCAGCTCGGGGGCCCAAACTGAGACCCAGTACTTC. The full variable domain, rest sourced from reference TRBV5-8 and TRBJ2-5, is EAGVTQSPTHLIKTRGQQATLRCSPISGHTSVYWYQQALGLGLQFLLWYDEGEERNRGNFPPRFSGRQFPNYSSELNVNALELEDSALYLCASSGAQTETQYFGPGTRLLVL.

This clonotype was counted ten times or more. CDR3 nucleotides: TGTGCCAGCAGTTTATTTAAGAAGCCCAATGAGCAGTTCTTC. Protein product: CASSLFKKPNEQFF. J is TRBJ2-1 and V is TRBV28; D is unresolved. This CDR3 spans 14 amino acids. V lost 1 base, J lost 6 bases, and 10 bases lay in between. Germline CDR1 and CDR2: MDHEN and SYDVKM.

This clonotype has ten or more counts. The chain has TRBV28 and TRBJ1-5, with D maybe TRBD1 (5 bases). This CDR3 is 10 amino acids long. CDR1 and CDR2 from the germline V gene are MDHEN and SYDVKM. V lost 11 bases and J 11 bases, leaving 13 bases between the germline ends. This chain's CDR3 is CAGGGRTQHF. CDR3 in DNA: TGTGCCGGGGGGGGTAGGACCCAGCATTTT.

This clonotype appeared many times. The chain recombines TRBV20-1 with TRBJ1-6; no reliable D call. Trimming removed 6 bases from V and 2 bases from J, with 14 bases in between. Looked up from germline, CDR1 is DFQATT and CDR2 is SNEGSKA (reference sequence). This CDR3 is built from 15 residues. The CDR3 nucleotides are TGCAGTGCGGTCCCCGCACGCACCTATAATTCACCCCTCCACTTT. Translating gives CSAVPARTYNSPLHF.

This clonotype has ten or more counts. The CDR3 region is CASSRQGGISEAFF. DNA for the CDR3: TGTGCCAGCAGCCGACAGGGAGGGATCTCTGAAGCTTTCTTT. The rearrangement joins TRBV5-8 to TRBJ1-1, with 7 bases that match TRBD1. The CDR3 spans 14 residues. Germline values: CDR1 SGHTS, CDR2 YDEGEE. V shed 4 bases and J 6 bases; nucleotides not matched to a gene: 9.

In its sample, this clonotype was seen many times. The rearrangement uses TRBV3-1 and TRBJ2-1; no definite D call. This CDR3 has 14 amino acids. Germline V gene data show CDR1 as LGHDT and CDR2 as YNNKEL (reference sequence). Trimming took 2 bases from V and 0 from J, leaving 5 bases between them. The CDR3 bases are TGTGCCAGCAGCCAATTGAGCTCCTACAATGAGCAGTTCTTC. Amino acid sequence: CASSQLSSYNEQFF.

This clonotype was counted at least ten times. The chain recombines TRBV3-1 with TRBJ1-4; TRBD1 might be the D (6 bases). The CDR3 extends over 14 amino acids. Germline CDR1 reads LGHDT; CDR2 reads YNNKEL (reference sequence). The V gene lost 1 base and the J gene lost 5 bases, with 8 bases spanning the gap. The CDR3: CASSQGTVNEKLFF. CDR3 nucleotide sequence: TGTGCCAGCAGCCAAGGGACAGTCAATGAAAAACTGTTTTTT.

The chain couples TRBV24-1 to TRBJ2-1, with 7 bases aligning to TRBD2. V was clipped by 5 bases and J by 7 bases; unmatched bases: 7. This CDR3 spans 14 amino acids. Germline V gene lookup returns CDR1 KGHDR and CDR2 SFDVKD. The DNA for the CDR3 is TGTGCCACCAGTGCTCCCGGGCGGGGGAATGAGCAGTTCTTC. It translates to CATSAPGRGNEQFF.

In this sample, this clonotype turned up many times. The chain has TRBV2 and TRBJ2-7; TRBD1 matches 11 bases. The CDR3 length is 14 residues. J was trimmed by 6 bases and V by 1 base; bases with no gene match: 2. Germline V lookup: CDR1 SNHLY, CDR2 FYNNEI. The CDR3 sequence is CASSEGTGGREQYF. DNA for the CDR3: TGTGCCAGCAGTGAAGGGACAGGGGGCCGCGAGCAGTACTTC.

The sample holds many counts of this clonotype. This chain links TRBV6-1 with TRBJ2-7; D not resolved. The V and J ends lost 7 bases and 2 bases respectively, with 9 bases between them. This CDR3 has 12 residues. Germline CDR1 and CDR2: MNHNS and SASEGT. The CDR3 reads CASKRGTYEQYF. Here the CDR3 DNA reads TGTGCCAGCAAGCGCGGAACCTACGAGCAGTACTTC.

This clonotype was counted at least ten times. The chain recombines TRBV4-1 with TRBJ2-1; possible D gene TRBD1, 5 bases. The CDR3 runs to 19 residues. V was trimmed by 1 base and J by 0 bases, leaving 19 bases between them. CDR1 is MGHRA, CDR2 YSYEKL, per germline. CDR3 nucleotide sequence: TGCGCCAGCAGCCAAGGAGTTGGCATGGGGCTAAGCTCCTACAATGAGCAGTTCTTC. Amino acid sequence: CASSQGVGMGLSSYNEQFF.

This clonotype was seen ten or more times. This chain links TRBV7-9 with TRBJ2-7, with D unresolved. This CDR3 is 12 amino acids long. Trimming cost V 4 bases and J 3 bases, with 7 bases left between them. The germline V gene has CDR1 SEHNR and CDR2 FQNEAQ (reference sequence). In DNA form, the CDR3 reads TGTGCCAGCAGCTCATTCCTCTACGAGCAGTACTTC. This gives the protein CASSSFLYEQYF.

This clonotype came up a few times. This sequence joins TRBV2 and TRBJ1-4, with D hard to call. CDR3 length: 16 amino acids. The V gene's germline CDR1 is SNHLY and CDR2 FYNNEI. Trimming removed 2 bases from V and 5 bases from J, with 15 bases in between. As DNA, the CDR3 is TGTGCCAGCAGTGAACACATAGGTCCTTCAAATGAAAAACTGTTTTTT. Its protein product is CASSEHIGPSNEKLFF.

The CDR3 here is CASSQFMNTEAFF. CDR3 in DNA: TGCGCCAGCAGCCAATTTATGAACACTGAAGCTTTCTTT. V is TRBV4-1 and J is TRBJ1-1; D gene uncertain. The V and J ends lost 2 bases and 0 bases respectively, with 4 bases between them. Germline V CDR1 and CDR2: MGHRA, YSYEKL. This CDR3 is built from 13 residues.

The sample holds many counts of this clonotype. The rearrangement joins TRBV20-1 to TRBJ2-3; D remains ambiguous. CDR3 length: 16 residues. Germline V gene data show CDR1 as DFQATT and CDR2 as SNEGSKA (reference sequence). CDR3 in DNA: TGCAGCGCTTCAGATGCGACTCCCTCTAGCACAGATACGCAGTATTTT. It yields the protein CSASDATPSSTDTQYF.

This clonotype was observed a single time. At one of its ends the junction is not consistent with the germline gene, which may arise from a read error. This sequence joins TRBV6-1 and TRBJ2-7; D is possibly TRBD2 (6 bases). The germline V gene encodes CDR1 MNHNS and CDR2 SASEGT. The CDR3 contains 15 residues. CDR3 residues: CAISEEGSKVYEQYF. The CDR3 DNA follows: TGTGCCATCAGTGAGGAGGGTAGTAAGGTCTACGAGCAGTACTTC.

This clonotype was detected ten times or more. This chain links TRBV20-1 with TRBJ2-2, with D maybe TRBD1 (5 bases). CDR3 length: 15 amino acids. V shed 0 bases and J shed 3 bases, with 11 bases lying between them. Germline V lookup: CDR1 DFQATT, CDR2 SNEGSKA (reference sequence). CDR3 bases: TGCAGTGCTAGAGATTTGGGGCGAGACACCGGGGAGCTGTTTTTT. Translated, it gives CSARDLGRDTGELFF.

This clonotype was detected many times. CDR3 protein: CASSLFNNIQYF. CDR3 nucleotide sequence: TGTGCCAGCAGCCTCTTTAATAACATTCAGTACTTC. V gene TRBV7-2 combines with J gene TRBJ2-4; D remains ambiguous. Trimming removed 5 bases at V and 7 bases at J, with 9 bases between. CDR3 length: 12 amino acids. Germline V gives CDR1 SGHTA, CDR2 FQGNSA.

This clonotype has a count of ten or more. The chain carries TRBV28 and TRBJ1-2, with D uncertain. Trimming shortened V by 7 bases and J by 5 bases, and 17 bases separated the two germline ends. This CDR3 contains 14 residues. Germline V gives CDR1 MDHEN, CDR2 SYDVKM. The DNA for the CDR3 is TGTGCCAGCACCAACTCTCAAGTTAGGTATGGCTACACCTTC. Protein sequence: CASTNSQVRYGYTF.